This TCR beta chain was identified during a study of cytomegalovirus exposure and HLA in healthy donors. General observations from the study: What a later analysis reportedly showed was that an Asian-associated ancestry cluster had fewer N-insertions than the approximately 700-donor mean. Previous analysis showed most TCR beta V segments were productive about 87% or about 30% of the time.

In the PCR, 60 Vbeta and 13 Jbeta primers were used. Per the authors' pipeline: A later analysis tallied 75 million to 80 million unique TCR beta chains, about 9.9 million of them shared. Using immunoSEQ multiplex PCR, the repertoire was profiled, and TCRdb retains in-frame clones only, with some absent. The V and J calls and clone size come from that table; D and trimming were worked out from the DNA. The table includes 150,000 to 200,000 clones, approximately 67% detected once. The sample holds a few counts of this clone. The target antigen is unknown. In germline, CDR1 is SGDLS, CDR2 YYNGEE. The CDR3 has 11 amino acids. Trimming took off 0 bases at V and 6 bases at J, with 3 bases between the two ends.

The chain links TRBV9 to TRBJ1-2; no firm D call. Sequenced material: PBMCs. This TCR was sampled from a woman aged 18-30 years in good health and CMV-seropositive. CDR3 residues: CASSVGHGYTF. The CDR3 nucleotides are TGTGCCAGCAGCGTAGGGCATGGCTACACCTTC.